The clone carrying this T cell receptor beta chain was counted many times. The sample belongs to a study of T cells in Graves' hyperthyroidism and ophthalmopathy. CDR1 is DFQATT, CDR2 SNEGSKA, per germline (reference sequence). The CDR3 runs 14 residues. V dropped 4 bases and J dropped 4 bases, with 17 bases sitting between them. The TCR beta CDR3 regions underwent amplification using RNA transcripts as the source. A set of HTBI primers served as the primers for a first-round RT-PCR of the TCR CDR3. TCRdb itself ran the multiplex PCR reads through MiXCR, one entry per CDR3 protein. Among hundreds of thousands of distinct CDR3 sequences listed, about 13% were seen once.

The source of this sequence is a woman under 30 with Graves' hyperthyroidism. Input material: blood. This chain joins TRBV20-1 and TRBJ2-7; D gene uncertain. CDR3 DNA: TGCAGTGCTAACCGGGCGCTCGTGGTGTACGAGCAGTACTTC. This codes for CSANRALVVYEQYF.